This TCR beta chain was identified during a study of regulatory T cells in long-lasting Graves disease. Building the TCR beta libraries relied on iRepertoire HTBI primers, and CDR3 regions underwent Arm-PCR. TCRdb reprocessed the multiplex PCR reads with MiXCR, giving one entry per CDR3 protein. Seen here are about 620,000 distinct CDR3 sequences, around 15% observed once, and the top ten hold roughly 18%. Germline V lookup: CDR1 SGHDN, CDR2 FVKESK. The CDR3 has 16 amino acids. V was pared by 4 bases and J by 4 bases, with 6 bases of the junction left unmatched. The study's findings and limits: Investigators studied peripheral blood only, not thyroid tissue.

Time point in this sample: newly diagnosed GD, antithyroid drugs for less than 3 months. The authors made the TCR library using RNA they extracted from PBMCs. As collected, the peripheral blood samples measured roughly 8.6 milliliters each and went into EDTA tubes. There are a few counts of this clonotype. No antigen is known for it. Another study also made use of these data, one on T cells in Graves' hyperthyroidism and ophthalmopathy. From that report: Patients aged 18 to 65 had newly diagnosed hyperthyroidism that had lasted under 2 months. HTBI primers were used for first-round RT-PCR of the TCR CDR3.

Sequencing used peripheral blood mononuclear cells (PBMCs), obtained at new diagnosis, from a patient treated with antithyroid drugs. This chain connects TRBV14 to TRBJ1-3; 11 bases agree with TRBD1. The TCR was taken from a woman aged 25-40 years with Graves disease. The CDR3 region is CASSRGTGGRGNTIYF. The CDR3 nucleotides are TGTGCCAGCAGCCGCGGGACAGGGGGTCGCGGAAACACCATATATTTT.